Detailed here is one T cell receptor (beta chain). The antigen is not known. Some clones are missing from TCRdb's copy, which holds only in-frame ones; the method was immunoSEQ multiplex PCR. The sample carries 75,000 to 100,000 clones, 96% recorded once. This specimen comes from a study of cytomegalovirus exposure and HLA in healthy donors. Notes on the study in general: A few CMV-associated chains proved CMV antigen-specific in vitro. Rare sequences made up most TCRs, while some public TCRs were found in many donors.

This sequence originates from a man younger than 35 in good health and CMV-seronegative. Sequencing was carried out using PBMCs.

The CDR3 here is CASSSSGTENTEAFF. In nucleotides, the CDR3 is TGTGCCAGTAGCTCCTCCGGGACAGAGAACACTGAAGCTTTCTTT. V is TRBV19 and J is TRBJ1-1, with TRBD1 matching 7 bases. The CDR3 loop spans 15 amino acids. Germline values: CDR1 LNHDA, CDR2 SQIVND (reference sequence). The ends lost 6 bases at V and 1 base at J; junction bases unmatched: 8.